A single sample gave rise to the 21 T cell receptor beta chains below, sequenced in a study of OX40 agonist ivuxolimab in advanced cancers. Repertoires were generated with immunoSEQ multiplex PCR, while TCRdb's copy carries only in-frame clones and drops some. This table has tens of thousands of clones, over 80% appearing once. This material consisted of CD4+ or CD8+ T cells sorted from blood, taken in a trial of the OX40 agonist ivuxolimab. The receptors stem from an adult with an advanced solid tumor such as melanoma, head and neck, liver or kidney cancer.

The chain links TRBV25-1 to TRBJ1-3; tentatively, D is TRBD1 (5 bases). From germline, CDR1 is MGHDK and CDR2 SYGVNS. The CDR3 sequence is 15 residues long. Trimming shortened V by 3 bases and J by 2 bases, and 11 bases separated the two germline ends. Written as DNA, the CDR3 is TGTGCCAGCAGTGATAAAGGGGCGGCTGGAAACACCATATATTTT. Its protein is CASSDKGAAGNTIYF.

The chain combines TRBV6-5 with TRBJ1-5; no reliable D call. The CDR3 is 14 amino acids. V dropped 11 bases and J dropped 3 bases, with 17 bases sitting between them. The V gene's germline CDR1 is MNHEY and CDR2 SVGAGI. DNA of the CDR3: TGTGCCCCCCGCCGAGGACCAGTCAATCAGCCCCAGCATTTT. This codes for CAPRRGPVNQPQHF.

This rearrangement joins TRBV9 to TRBJ2-2; D uncertain. Trimming cost V 0 bases and J 8 bases, with 11 bases left between them. The germline V gene encodes CDR1 SGDLS and CDR2 YYNGEE. The CDR3 contains 14 residues. CDR3 protein: CASSVGLPRGELFF. CDR3 sequence (DNA): TGTGCCAGCAGCGTAGGGCTCCCGAGGGGGGAGCTGTTTTTT.

This clone has a single count. The chain combines TRBV6-1 with TRBJ2-5, with 8 bases lining up with TRBD2. Germline V gene lookup returns CDR1 MNHNS and CDR2 SASEGT. This CDR3 spans 15 amino acids. V lost 8 bases, J lost 5 bases, and 13 bases stayed unmatched. CDR3 sequence: CASSRSGGLRETQYF. The CDR3 DNA reads TGTGCCAGCTCCAGGTCGGGGGGGTTAAGGGAGACCCAGTACTTC.

The V call is TRBV28, the J call TRBJ2-7, with 7 bases lining up with TRBD2. This CDR3 region has 13 residues. Trimming cost V 6 bases and J 1 base; bases outside gene matches: 3. From germline, CDR1 is MDHEN and CDR2 SYDVKM. The CDR3 spells CASRGAGSYEQYF. The CDR3 region has the DNA TGTGCCAGCAGGGGAGCGGGGTCCTACGAGCAGTACTTC.

V and J are TRBV6-1 and TRBJ2-7; 12 bases align to TRBD1. The CDR3 contains 15 residues. Germline V gene data show CDR1 as MNHNS and CDR2 as SASEGT. After removal of 3 bases from V and 4 bases from J, the junction contained 4 bases not matched to a gene. The CDR3 here is CASSETGQGAYEQYF. CDR3 in DNA: TGTGCCAGCAGTGAGACGGGACAGGGGGCATACGAGCAGTACTTC.

The V and J genes are TRBV6-1 and TRBJ2-3, with 9 bases lining up with TRBD1. Germline CDR1 reads MNHNS; CDR2 reads SASEGT. The V segment lost 3 bases and the J segment 5 bases; nucleotides outside the gene matches: 6. This CDR3 has 15 residues. CDR3 sequence reads: CASSDRGQGVDTQYF. The DNA for the CDR3 is TGTGCCAGCAGTGACCGGGGACAGGGAGTAGATACGCAGTATTTT.

V is TRBV14 and J is TRBJ2-7, with a weak D call TRBD1 (5 bases). Germline loops: CDR1 SGHDN, CDR2 FVKESK. The CDR3 totals 15 residues. V gave up 0 bases and J gave up 4 bases, with 13 bases separating them. The CDR3 here is CASSQDPARAYEQYF. Here the CDR3 DNA reads TGTGCCAGCAGCCAAGATCCGGCCAGGGCTTACGAGCAGTACTTC.

This chain connects TRBV14 to TRBJ2-7; TRBD2 matches 14 bases. Trimming at V came to 0 bases and at J to 4 bases, leaving 5 bases not matched to a gene. CDR1 SGHDN and CDR2 FVKESK come from the germline V gene. The length of the CDR3 is 17 residues. The CDR3 loop is CASSQDPRTSGRYEQYF. DNA of the CDR3: TGTGCCAGCAGCCAAGACCCCCGGACTAGCGGGAGGTACGAGCAGTACTTC.

The chain uses TRBV6-1 and TRBJ2-7; D perhaps matches TRBD2 (5 bases). Trimming removed 8 bases from V and 3 bases from J, with 11 bases in between. Germline V gene sequence: CDR1 MNHNS, CDR2 SASEGT. The CDR3 sequence is 12 residues long. The CDR3 DNA reads as TGTGCCAGCCACCCCGGGGTCTACGAGCAGTACTTC. This sequence encodes CASHPGVYEQYF.

The chain has TRBV6-5 and TRBJ2-3; D is undetermined. There are 13 residues in the CDR3. Trimming removed 1 base at V and 7 bases at J, with 9 bases between. Germline V lookup: CDR1 MNHEY, CDR2 SVGAGI. Written as DNA, the CDR3 is TGTGCCAGCAGTTACTATCTGGGAAATACGCAGTATTTT. Its translation: CASSYYLGNTQYF.

The CDR3: CAIRPGNDSPLHF. Here the CDR3 DNA reads TGTGCCATCAGGCCCGGTAATGATTCACCCCTCCACTTT. The rearrangement uses TRBV10-3 and TRBJ1-6; D call uncertain. Between the trimmed V and J ends, which lost 6 bases and 8 bases, there was a span of 11 bases. CDR1 and CDR2 from the germline V gene are ENHRY and SYGVKD. The CDR3 has 13 amino acids.

The CDR3 here is CASSLGFRSSLTVNTEAFF. In DNA, the CDR3 is TGCGCCAGCAGCTTGGGCTTTCGATCTTCCCTGACGGTGAACACTGAAGCTTTCTTT. The gene calls are TRBV5-1 and TRBJ1-1; D is undetermined. This CDR3 contains 19 residues. Trimming left V 0 bases short and J 0 bases short, with 21 bases between. Germline loops: CDR1 SGHRS, CDR2 YFSETQ.

In this sample, this clone turned up once. This chain links TRBV7-9 with TRBJ2-1; 9 bases are a match to TRBD2. The germline V gene encodes CDR1 SEHNR and CDR2 FQNEAQ (reference sequence). The CDR3 has 15 amino acids. The V and J ends lost 7 bases and 4 bases, in that order; junction bases with no gene match: 8. In DNA form, the CDR3 reads TGTGCCAGCATCCATAGCGGGAGAGGGTACAATGAGCAGTTCTTC. This sequence encodes CASIHSGRGYNEQFF.

The chain uses TRBV19 and TRBJ2-7; weak D call: TRBD2 (6 bases). This CDR3 comprises 14 residues. Germline V gene sequence: CDR1 LNHDA, CDR2 SQIVND (reference sequence). Trimming took off 4 bases at V and 0 bases at J, with 10 bases between the two ends. The CDR3, as DNA: TGTGCCAGTAGTAAGACCGGGAGCTCCTACGAGCAGTACTTC. Amino acids: CASSKTGSSYEQYF.

The chain has TRBV6-5 and TRBJ2-7, with TRBD1 matching 7 bases. The V and J ends lost 2 bases and 7 bases, in that order; junction bases with no gene match: 11. The CDR3 covers 15 residues. Germline CDR1 reads MNHEY; CDR2 reads SVGAGI. The CDR3 protein is CASSYDGQATAEQYF. CDR3 in DNA: TGTGCCAGCAGTTACGACGGACAGGCAACCGCGGAGCAGTACTTC.

The chain is built from TRBV18 and TRBJ2-1; 10 bases fit TRBD1. From germline, CDR1 is KGHSH and CDR2 LQKENI. Trimming cost V 5 bases and J 5 bases; bases outside gene matches: 6. The CDR3 contains 15 residues. Here the CDR3 reads CASSRPGQGNNEQFF. For the CDR3, the DNA is TGTGCCAGCTCAAGACCGGGACAGGGGAACAATGAGCAGTTCTTC. Based on the CDR3 plus reference TRBV18 and TRBJ2-1, the full variable domain is NAGVMQNPRHLVRRRGQEARLRCSPMKGHSHVYWYRQLPEEGLKFMVYLQKENIIDESGMPKERFSAEFPKEGPSILRIQQVVRGDSAAYFCASSRPGQGNNEQFFGPGTRLTVL.

The chain joins TRBV9 to TRBJ2-3; 8 bases are shared with TRBD2. J lost 0 bases, V lost 0 bases, and 3 bases had no gene match. This CDR3 has 16 amino acids. Germline CDR1 SGDLS, CDR2 YYNGEE. As DNA, the CDR3 is TGTGCCAGCAGCGTAGGTAGCGGGAAGAGCACAGATACGCAGTATTTT. It specifies CASSVGSGKSTDTQYF.

V is TRBV5-1 and J is TRBJ1-6; possible D gene TRBD1, 6 bases. Germline assignment: CDR1 SGHRS and CDR2 YFSETQ. This CDR3 is built from 12 residues. The V end was cut by 6 bases, the J end by 10 bases, with 11 bases between. The CDR3, as DNA: TGCGCCAGCACTAAGGGGGGATCACCCCTCCACTTT. This translates into CASTKGGSPLHF.

The gene calls are TRBV10-2 and TRBJ2-3, with TRBD2 identical over 14 bases. Trimming removed 0 bases from V and 1 base from J; junction bases left unmatched: 3. CDR1 and CDR2 from the germline V gene are WSHSY and SAAADI. CDR3 length: 18 residues. The CDR3 here is CASSESGTSGSGTDTQYF. The CDR3 DNA sequence: TGCGCCAGCAGTGAGTCTGGGACTAGCGGGAGTGGCACAGATACGCAGTATTTT.

V gene TRBV7-8 combines with J gene TRBJ2-3, with 16 bases fitting TRBD2. V shed 5 bases and J 5 bases; nucleotides not matched to a gene: 10. The CDR3 totals 18 residues. Germline V gene sequence: CDR1 SGHVS, CDR2 FQNEAQ. The CDR3 region is CASSPGTSGRGRQDTQYF. In nucleotides, the CDR3 is TGTGCCAGCAGCCCCGGGACTAGCGGGAGGGGGCGGCAAGATACGCAGTATTTT.